This T cell receptor beta chain was documented in a study of T cell responses to AZD1222 COVID-19 vaccine. Study-level points and caveats: Rises in breadth and depth of Spike-specific TCRs came after two AZD1222 doses. CD4 TCRs linked to vaccination spanned spike, dominating at 160-218 and 743-854. Repertoire collection took place solely once the T cell response had peaked. Females made up more of the donors, who were largely white British, and clonal diversity may have come out too low.

Concerning this clone itself: Antigen unknown.

TCRdb's copy holds only in-frame clones and misses some; the assay was immunoSEQ multiplex PCR. Here the sample spans about 180,000 clones, 90% to 95% being singletons. The CDR3 has 12 residues. V was clipped by 2 bases and J by 4 bases, with 3 bases between them. The rearrangement joins TRBV12-3 or TRBV12-4 to TRBJ1-5; no clear D gene. Sequencing was performed on peripheral blood, taken 28 days after the second dose of the MenACWY control vaccine. This TCR derives from an adult who received the MenACWY meningococcal vaccine as a control. The DNA for the CDR3 is TGTGCCAGCAGTTTACTGAATCAGCCCCAGCATTTT. The encoded protein is CASSLLNQPQHF.